The clone carrying this T cell receptor beta chain was seen a handful of times. The sample comes from a study of T cells after yellow fever vaccination. V lost 4 bases to trimming and J lost 4 bases, with 16 bases between them. The CDR3 consists of 16 residues. Germline CDR1 MNHEY, CDR2 SMNVEV (reference sequence). A single record per CDR3 protein comes from TCRdb applying MiXCR to the 5' RACE reads. The profile covers roughly 85,000 distinct CDR3 sequences, with 10% to 15% appearing a single time and roughly 24% taken by the ten largest. This TCR was recovered from a man aged 18 to 35 who received the YFV17D yellow fever vaccine. The starting material was CD8+ T cells not binding an NS4B(214-222) dextramer, sorted from PBMCs, obtained about 21 days after the first yellow fever vaccination. This rearrangement joins TRBV27 to TRBJ2-2; D is perhaps TRBD1 or TRBD2 (5 bases each). CDR3 nucleotide sequence: TGTGCCAGCAGTTGGGGGTCAGGGTTGGGCACCGGGGAGCTGTTTTTT. This encodes CASSWGSGLGTGELFF.